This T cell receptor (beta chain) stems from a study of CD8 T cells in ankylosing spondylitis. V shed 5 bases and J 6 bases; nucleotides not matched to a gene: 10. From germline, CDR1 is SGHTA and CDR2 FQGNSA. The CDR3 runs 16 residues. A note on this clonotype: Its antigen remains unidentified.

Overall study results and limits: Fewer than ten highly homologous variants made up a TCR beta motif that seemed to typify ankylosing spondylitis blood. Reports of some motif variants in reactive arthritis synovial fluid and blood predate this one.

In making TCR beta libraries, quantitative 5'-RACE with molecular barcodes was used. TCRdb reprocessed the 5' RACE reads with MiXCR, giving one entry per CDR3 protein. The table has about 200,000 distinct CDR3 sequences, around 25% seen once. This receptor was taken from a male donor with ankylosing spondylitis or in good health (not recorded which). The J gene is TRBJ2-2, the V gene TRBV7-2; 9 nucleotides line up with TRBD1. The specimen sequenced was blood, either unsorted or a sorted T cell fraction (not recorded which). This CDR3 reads CASSLDTGGRSGELFF. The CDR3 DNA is TGTGCCAGCAGCCTCGACACAGGGGGCCGGTCCGGGGAGCTGTTTTTT.